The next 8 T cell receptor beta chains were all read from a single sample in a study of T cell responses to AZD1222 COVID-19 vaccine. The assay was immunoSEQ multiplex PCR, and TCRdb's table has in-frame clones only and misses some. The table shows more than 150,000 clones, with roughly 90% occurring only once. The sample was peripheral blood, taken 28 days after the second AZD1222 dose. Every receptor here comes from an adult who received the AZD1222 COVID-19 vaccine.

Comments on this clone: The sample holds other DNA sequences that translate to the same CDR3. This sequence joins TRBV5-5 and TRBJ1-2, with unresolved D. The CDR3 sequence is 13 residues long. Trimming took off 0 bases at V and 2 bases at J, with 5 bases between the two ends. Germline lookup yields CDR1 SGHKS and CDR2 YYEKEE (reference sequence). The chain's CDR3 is CASSLAGNYGYTF. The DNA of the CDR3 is TGTGCCAGCAGCTTGGCCGGGAACTATGGCTACACCTTC.

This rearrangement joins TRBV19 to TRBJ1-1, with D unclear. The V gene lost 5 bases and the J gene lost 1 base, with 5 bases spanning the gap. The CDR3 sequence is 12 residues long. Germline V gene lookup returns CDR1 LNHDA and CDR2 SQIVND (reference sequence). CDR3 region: CASSWGNTEAFF. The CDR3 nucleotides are TGTGCCAGTAGTTGGGGGAACACTGAAGCTTTCTTT.

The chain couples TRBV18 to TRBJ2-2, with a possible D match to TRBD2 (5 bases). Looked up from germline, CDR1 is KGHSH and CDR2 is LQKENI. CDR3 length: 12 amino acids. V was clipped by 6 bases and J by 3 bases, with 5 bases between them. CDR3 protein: CASSEDTGELFF. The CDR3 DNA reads TGTGCCAGCTCGGAGGACACCGGGGAGCTGTTTTTT.

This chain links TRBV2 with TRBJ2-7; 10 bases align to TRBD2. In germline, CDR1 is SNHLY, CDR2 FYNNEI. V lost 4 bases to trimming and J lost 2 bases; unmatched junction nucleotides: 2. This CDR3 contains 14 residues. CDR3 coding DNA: TGTGCCAGCAGTGTGAGCGGGAGGGCCTACGAGCAGTACTTC. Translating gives CASSVSGRAYEQYF.

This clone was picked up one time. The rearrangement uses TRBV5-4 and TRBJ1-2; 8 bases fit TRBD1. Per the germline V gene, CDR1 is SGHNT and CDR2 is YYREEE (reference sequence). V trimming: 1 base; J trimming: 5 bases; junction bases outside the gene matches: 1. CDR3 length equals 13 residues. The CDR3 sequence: CASSLNRGYGYTF. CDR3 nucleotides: TGTGCCAGCAGCTTGAACAGGGGGTATGGCTACACCTTC. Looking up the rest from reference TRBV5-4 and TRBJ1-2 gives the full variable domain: ETGVTQSPTHLIKTRGQQVTLRCSSQSGHNTVSWYQQALGQGPQFIFQYYREEENGRGNFPPRFSGLQFPNYSSELNVNALELDDSALYLCASSLNRGYGYTFGSGTRLTVV.

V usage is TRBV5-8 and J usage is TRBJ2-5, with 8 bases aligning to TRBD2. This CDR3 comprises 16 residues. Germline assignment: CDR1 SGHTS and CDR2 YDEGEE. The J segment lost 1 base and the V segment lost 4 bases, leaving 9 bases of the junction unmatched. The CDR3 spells CASSGGTRIIQETQYF. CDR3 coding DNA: TGTGCCAGCAGCGGCGGGACTAGGATTATCCAAGAGACCCAGTACTTC.

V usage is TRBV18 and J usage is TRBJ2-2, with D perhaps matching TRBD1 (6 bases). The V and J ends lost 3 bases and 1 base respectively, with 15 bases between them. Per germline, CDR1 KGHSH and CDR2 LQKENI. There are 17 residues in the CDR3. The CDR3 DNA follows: TGTGCCAGCTCACCTTTGGCCGGGACACAGAACACCGGGGAGCTGTTTTTT. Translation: CASSPLAGTQNTGELFF.

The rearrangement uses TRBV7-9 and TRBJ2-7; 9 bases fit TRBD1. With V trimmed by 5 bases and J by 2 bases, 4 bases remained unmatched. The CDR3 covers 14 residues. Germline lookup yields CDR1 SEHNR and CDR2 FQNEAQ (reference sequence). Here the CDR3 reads CASSPDRGAYEQYF. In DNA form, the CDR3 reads TGTGCCAGCAGCCCCGACAGGGGGGCCTACGAGCAGTACTTC.